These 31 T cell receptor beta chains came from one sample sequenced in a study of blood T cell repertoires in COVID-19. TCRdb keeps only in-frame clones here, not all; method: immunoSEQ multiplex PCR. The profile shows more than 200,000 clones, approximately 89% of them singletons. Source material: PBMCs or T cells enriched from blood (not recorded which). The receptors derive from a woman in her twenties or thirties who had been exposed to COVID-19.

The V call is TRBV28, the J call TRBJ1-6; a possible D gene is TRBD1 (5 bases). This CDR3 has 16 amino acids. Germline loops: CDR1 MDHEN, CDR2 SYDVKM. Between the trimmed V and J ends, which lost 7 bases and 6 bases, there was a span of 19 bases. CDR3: CASTPLSAGINSPLHF. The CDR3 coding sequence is TGTGCCAGCACCCCCCTCTCTGCAGGGATTAATTCACCCCTCCACTTT.

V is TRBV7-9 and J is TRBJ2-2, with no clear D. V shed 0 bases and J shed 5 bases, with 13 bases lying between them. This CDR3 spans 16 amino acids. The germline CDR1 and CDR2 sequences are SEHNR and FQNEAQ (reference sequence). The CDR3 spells CASSLARSSGTGELFF. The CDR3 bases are TGTGCCAGCAGCTTAGCAAGGTCTAGTGGTACCGGGGAGCTGTTTTTT.

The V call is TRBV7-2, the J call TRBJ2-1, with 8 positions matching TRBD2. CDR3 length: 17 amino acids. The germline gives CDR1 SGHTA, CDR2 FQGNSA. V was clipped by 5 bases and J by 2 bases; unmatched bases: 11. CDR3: CASSHPWTSQTYNEQFF. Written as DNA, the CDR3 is TGTGCCAGCAGCCATCCTTGGACTAGCCAAACCTACAATGAGCAGTTCTTC.

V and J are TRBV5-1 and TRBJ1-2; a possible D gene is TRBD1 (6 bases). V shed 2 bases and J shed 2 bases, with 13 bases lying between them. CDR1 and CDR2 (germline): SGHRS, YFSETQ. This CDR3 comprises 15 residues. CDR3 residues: CASSFSGVGNYGYTF. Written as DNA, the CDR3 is TGCGCCAGCAGCTTTTCAGGGGTCGGAAACTATGGCTACACCTTC.

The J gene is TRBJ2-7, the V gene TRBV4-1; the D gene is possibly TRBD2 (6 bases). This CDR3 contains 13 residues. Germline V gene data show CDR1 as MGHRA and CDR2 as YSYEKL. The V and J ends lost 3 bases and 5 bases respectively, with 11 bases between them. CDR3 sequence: CASSHRTGDEQYF. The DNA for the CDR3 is TGCGCCAGCAGCCACCGGACGGGGGACGAGCAGTACTTC.

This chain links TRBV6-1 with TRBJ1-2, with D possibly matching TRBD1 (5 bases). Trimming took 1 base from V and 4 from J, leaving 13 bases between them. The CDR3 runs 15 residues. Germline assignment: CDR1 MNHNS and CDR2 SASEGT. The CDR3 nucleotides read TGTGCCAGCAGTGAAGTCGGGGGTGCCGCCTATGGCTACACCTTC. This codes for CASSEVGGAAYGYTF.

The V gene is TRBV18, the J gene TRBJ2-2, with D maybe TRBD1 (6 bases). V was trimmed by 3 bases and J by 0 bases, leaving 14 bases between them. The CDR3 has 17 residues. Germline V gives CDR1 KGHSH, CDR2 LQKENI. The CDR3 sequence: CASSPSGVIPNTGELFF. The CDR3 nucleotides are TGTGCCAGCTCACCGTCAGGGGTAATACCGAACACCGGGGAGCTGTTTTTT.

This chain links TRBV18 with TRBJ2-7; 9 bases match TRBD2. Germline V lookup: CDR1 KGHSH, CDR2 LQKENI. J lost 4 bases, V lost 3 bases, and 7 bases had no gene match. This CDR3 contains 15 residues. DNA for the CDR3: TGTGCCAGCTCACCGCCTCCGGGACTAGCATACGAGCAGTACTTC. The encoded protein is CASSPPPGLAYEQYF.

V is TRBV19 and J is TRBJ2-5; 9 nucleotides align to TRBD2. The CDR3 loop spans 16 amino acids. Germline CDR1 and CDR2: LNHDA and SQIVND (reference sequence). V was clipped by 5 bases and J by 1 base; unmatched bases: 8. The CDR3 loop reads CASSDRLAGFQETQYF. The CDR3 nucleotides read TGTGCCAGTAGTGACCGGCTAGCGGGATTCCAAGAGACCCAGTACTTC.

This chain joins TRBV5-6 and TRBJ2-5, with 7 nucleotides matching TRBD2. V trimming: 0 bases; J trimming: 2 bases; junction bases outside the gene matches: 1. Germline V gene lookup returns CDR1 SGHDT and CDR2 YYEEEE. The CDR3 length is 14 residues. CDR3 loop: CASSLGLAQETQYF. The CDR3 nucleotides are TGTGCCAGCAGCTTGGGACTAGCACAAGAGACCCAGTACTTC.

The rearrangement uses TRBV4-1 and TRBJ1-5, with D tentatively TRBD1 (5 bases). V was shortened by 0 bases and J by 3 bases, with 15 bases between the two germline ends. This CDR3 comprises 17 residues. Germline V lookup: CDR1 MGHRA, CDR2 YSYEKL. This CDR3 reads CASSQDVGGVFNQPQHF. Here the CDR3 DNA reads TGCGCCAGCAGCCAAGATGTTGGAGGGGTGTTCAATCAGCCCCAGCATTTT.

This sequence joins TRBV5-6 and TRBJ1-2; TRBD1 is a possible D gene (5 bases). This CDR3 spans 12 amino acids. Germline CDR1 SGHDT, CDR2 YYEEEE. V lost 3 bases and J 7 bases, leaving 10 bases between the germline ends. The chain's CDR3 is CASSWGVSGYTF. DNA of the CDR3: TGTGCCAGCAGCTGGGGGGTGAGTGGCTACACCTTC.

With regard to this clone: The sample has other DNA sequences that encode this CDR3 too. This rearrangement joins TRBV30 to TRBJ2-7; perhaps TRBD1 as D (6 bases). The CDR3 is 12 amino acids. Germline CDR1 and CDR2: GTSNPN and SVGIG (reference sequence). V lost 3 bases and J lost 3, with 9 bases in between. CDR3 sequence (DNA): TGTGCCTGGAGCGAACAGGGCTACGAGCAGTACTTC. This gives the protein CAWSEQGYEQYF.

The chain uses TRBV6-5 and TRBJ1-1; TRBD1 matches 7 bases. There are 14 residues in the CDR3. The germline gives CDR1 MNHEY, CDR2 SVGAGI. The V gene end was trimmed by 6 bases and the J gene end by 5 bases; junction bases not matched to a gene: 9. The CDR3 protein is CASSRTGRGTEAFF. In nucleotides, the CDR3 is TGTGCCAGCAGCCGGACAGGCCGGGGGACTGAAGCTTTCTTT.

As DNA, the CDR3 is TGTGCCTGGAGTGTACACGTCGGGAGGGGGGCCTACGAGCAGTACTTC. This codes for CAWSVHVGRGAYEQYF. This chain links TRBV30 with TRBJ2-7; 8 bases map to TRBD2. The germline V gene encodes CDR1 GTSNPN and CDR2 SVGIG (reference sequence). With 0 bases clipped from V and 2 bases from J, the junction kept 9 bases outside the gene matches. This CDR3 comprises 16 residues.

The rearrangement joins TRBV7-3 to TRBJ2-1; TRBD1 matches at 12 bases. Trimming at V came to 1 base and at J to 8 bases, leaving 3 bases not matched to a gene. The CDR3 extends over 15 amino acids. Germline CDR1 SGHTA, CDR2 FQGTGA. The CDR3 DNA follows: TGTGCCAGCAGCTTAAGTGGGACAGGGGGCCATGAGCAGTTCTTC. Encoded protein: CASSLSGTGGHEQFF.

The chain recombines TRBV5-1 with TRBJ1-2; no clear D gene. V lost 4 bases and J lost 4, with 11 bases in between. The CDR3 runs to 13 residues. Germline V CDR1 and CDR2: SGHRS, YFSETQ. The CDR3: CASSPDGLYGYTF. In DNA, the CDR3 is TGCGCCAGCAGCCCAGACGGACTCTATGGCTACACCTTC.

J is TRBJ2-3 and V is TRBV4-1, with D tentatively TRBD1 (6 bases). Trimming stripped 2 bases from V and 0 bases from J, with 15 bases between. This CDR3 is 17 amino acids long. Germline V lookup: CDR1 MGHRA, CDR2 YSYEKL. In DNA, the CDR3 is TGCGCCAGCAGCCAATTGGGACACAGTACTAGCACAGATACGCAGTATTTT. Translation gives CASSQLGHSTSTDTQYF.

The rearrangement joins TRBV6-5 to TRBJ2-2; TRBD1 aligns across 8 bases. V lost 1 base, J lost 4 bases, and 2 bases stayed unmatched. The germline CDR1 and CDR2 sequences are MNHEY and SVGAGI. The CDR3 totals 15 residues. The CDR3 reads CASSYLQGGTGELFF. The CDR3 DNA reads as TGTGCCAGCAGTTACTTACAGGGGGGCACCGGGGAGCTGTTTTTT.

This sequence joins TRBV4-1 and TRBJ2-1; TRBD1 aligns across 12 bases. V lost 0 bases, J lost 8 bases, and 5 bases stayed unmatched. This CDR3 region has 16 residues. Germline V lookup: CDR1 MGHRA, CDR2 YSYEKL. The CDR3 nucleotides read TGCGCCAGCAGCCAAGATCGGGGGACAGGGGGCGATGAGCAGTTCTTC. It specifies CASSQDRGTGGDEQFF.

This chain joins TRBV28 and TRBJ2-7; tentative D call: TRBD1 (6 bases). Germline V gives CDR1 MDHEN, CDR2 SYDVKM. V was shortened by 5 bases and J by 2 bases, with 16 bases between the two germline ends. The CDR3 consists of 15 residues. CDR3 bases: TGTGCCAGCAGTCCCCCGGACAGCTCAGCCTACGAGCAGTACTTC. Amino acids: CASSPPDSSAYEQYF.

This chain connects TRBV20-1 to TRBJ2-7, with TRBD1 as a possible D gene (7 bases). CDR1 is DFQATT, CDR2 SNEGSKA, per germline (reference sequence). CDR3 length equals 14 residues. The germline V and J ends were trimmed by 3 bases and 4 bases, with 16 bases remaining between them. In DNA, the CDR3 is TGCAGTGCTAGTCGGAGGGGGCTAGCGTACGAGCAGTACTTC. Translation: CSASRRGLAYEQYF.

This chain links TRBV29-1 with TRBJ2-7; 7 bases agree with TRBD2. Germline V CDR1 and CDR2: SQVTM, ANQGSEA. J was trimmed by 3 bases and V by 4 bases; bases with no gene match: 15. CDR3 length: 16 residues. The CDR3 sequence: CSVVGWGGTTIYEQYF. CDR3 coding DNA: TGCAGCGTTGTGGGTTGGGGGGGGACGACAATCTACGAGCAGTACTTC.

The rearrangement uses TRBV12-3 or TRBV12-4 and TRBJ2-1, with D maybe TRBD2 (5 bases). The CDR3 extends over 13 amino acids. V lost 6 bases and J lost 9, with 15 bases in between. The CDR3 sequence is CASSLLRAGEQFF. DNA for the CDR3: TGTGCCAGCAGCCTGCTTCGGGCGGGTGAGCAGTTCTTC.

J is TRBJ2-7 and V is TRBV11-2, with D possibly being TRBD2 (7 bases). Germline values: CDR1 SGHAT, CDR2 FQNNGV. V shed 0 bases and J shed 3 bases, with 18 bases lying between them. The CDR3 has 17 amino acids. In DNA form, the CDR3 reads TGTGCCAGCAGCTTAGAGGGGGGGGCGGGAGACCACTACGAGCAGTACTTC. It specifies CASSLEGGAGDHYEQYF.

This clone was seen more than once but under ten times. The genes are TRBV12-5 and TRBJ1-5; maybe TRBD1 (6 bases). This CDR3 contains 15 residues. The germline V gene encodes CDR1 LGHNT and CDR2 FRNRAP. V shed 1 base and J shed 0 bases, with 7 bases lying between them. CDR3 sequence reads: CASGLGTASNQPQHF. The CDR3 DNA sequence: TGTGCTAGTGGTTTGGGGACAGCTAGCAATCAGCCCCAGCATTTT. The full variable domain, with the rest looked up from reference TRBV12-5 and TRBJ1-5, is DARVTQTPRHKVTEMGQEVTMRCQPILGHNTVFWYRQTMMQGLELLAYFRNRAPLDDSGMPKDRFSAEMPDATLATLKIQPSEPRDSAVYFCASGLGTASNQPQHFGDGTRLSIL.

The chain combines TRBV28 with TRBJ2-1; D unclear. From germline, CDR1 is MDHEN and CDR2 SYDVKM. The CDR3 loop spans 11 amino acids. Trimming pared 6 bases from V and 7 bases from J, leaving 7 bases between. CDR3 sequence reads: CASSLYNEQFF. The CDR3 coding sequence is TGTGCCAGCAGCCTCTATAATGAGCAGTTCTTC.

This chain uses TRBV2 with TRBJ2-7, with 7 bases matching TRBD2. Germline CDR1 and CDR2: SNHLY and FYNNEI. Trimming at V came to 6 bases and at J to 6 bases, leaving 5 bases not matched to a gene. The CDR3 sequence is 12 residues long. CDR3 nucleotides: TGTGCCAGCAGCGTGGGACTATTCGAGCAGTACTTC. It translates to CASSVGLFEQYF.

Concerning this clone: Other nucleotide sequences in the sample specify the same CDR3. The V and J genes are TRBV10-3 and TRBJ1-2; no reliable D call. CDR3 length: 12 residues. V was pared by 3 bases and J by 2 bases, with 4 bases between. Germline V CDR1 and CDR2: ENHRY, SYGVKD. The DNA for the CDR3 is TGTGCCATCAGTGACTCCAACTATGGCTACACCTTC. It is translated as CAISDSNYGYTF.

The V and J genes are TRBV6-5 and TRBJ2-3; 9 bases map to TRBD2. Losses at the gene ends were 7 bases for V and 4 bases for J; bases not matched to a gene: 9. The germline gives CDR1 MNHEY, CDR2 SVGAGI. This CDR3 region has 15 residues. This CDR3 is CASMNAGGGPDTQYF. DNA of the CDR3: TGTGCCAGCATGAATGCGGGGGGGGGTCCAGATACGCAGTATTTT.

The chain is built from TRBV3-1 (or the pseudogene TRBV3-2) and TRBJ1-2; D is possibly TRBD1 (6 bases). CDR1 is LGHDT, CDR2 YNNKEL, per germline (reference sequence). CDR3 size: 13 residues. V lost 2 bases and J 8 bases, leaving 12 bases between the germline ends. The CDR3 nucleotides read TGTGCCAGCAGCCAACGGACAGCAGGAGGCTACACCTTC. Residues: CASSQRTAGGYTF.